The 12 T cell receptor beta chains presented below share a single source sample, sequenced in a study of T cell responses to AZD1222 COVID-19 vaccine. The assay was immunoSEQ multiplex PCR, and TCRdb's table has in-frame clones only and misses some. The sample comprises roughly 180,000 clones, roughly 90% of which are singletons, and around 3.6% rests with the top ten. The material sequenced was peripheral blood, taken 28 days after the second AZD1222 dose. These receptors were taken from an adult who received the AZD1222 COVID-19 vaccine.

In regard to this clone: Other DNA sequences from this sample encode an identical CDR3 as well. The chain links TRBV11-2 to TRBJ2-7; perhaps TRBD1 as D (6 bases). This CDR3 contains 12 residues. Per the germline V gene, CDR1 is SGHAT and CDR2 is FQNNGV. Trimming took 6 bases from V and 3 from J, leaving 9 bases between them. For the CDR3, the DNA is TGTGCCAGCAGTTTGACAGGCTACGAGCAGTACTTC. Protein sequence: CASSLTGYEQYF.

The genes are TRBV5-6 and TRBJ1-1; the D is unclear. The V end lost 1 base, the J end lost 8 bases, and 6 bases lay between the germline ends. The CDR3 is 11 residues long. Germline V gene lookup returns CDR1 SGHDT and CDR2 YYEEEE. CDR3 loop: CASSLRLEAFF. Here the CDR3 DNA reads TGTGCCAGCAGCTTGCGACTAGAAGCTTTCTTT.

The chain carries TRBV11-3 and TRBJ2-3, with D hard to call. Trimming cost V 4 bases and J 2 bases, with 10 bases left between them. This CDR3 is 14 amino acids long. Germline V gives CDR1 SGHNT, CDR2 YENEEA. The CDR3 loop is CASSSHLVTDTQYF. Here the CDR3 DNA reads TGTGCCAGCAGCTCCCACTTAGTCACAGATACGCAGTATTTT.

This chain links TRBV19 with TRBJ1-2; D unclear. V was clipped by 5 bases and J by 1 base, with 8 bases between them. Germline CDR1 is LNHDA and CDR2 is SQIVND (reference sequence). This CDR3 contains 13 residues. The CDR3 DNA sequence: TGTGCCAGTAGTCAAAAGGGTAACTATGGCTACACCTTC. Its protein product is CASSQKGNYGYTF.

The CDR3 DNA reads TGTGCCAGCTCACCATATTCTGATGAAGCTTTCTTT. It encodes CASSPYSDEAFF. The chain couples TRBV18 to TRBJ1-1, with D unclear. Germline values: CDR1 KGHSH, CDR2 LQKENI. The CDR3 extends over 12 amino acids. The V gene lost 2 bases and the J gene lost 7 bases, with 8 bases spanning the gap.

The chain links TRBV28 to TRBJ1-2, with D possibly being TRBD1 (6 bases). Deletions cut 8 bases from V and 5 bases from J, with 15 bases between. The CDR3 loop spans 13 amino acids. Germline V gene lookup returns CDR1 MDHEN and CDR2 SYDVKM. CDR3 amino acids: CASYLPDRYGYTF. CDR3 sequence (DNA): TGTGCCAGCTACCTCCCGGACAGATATGGCTACACCTTC.

The V gene is TRBV15, the J gene TRBJ2-3, with TRBD1 as a possible D gene (6 bases). The V gene's germline CDR1 is LNHNV and CDR2 YYDKDF (reference sequence). The CDR3 sequence is 17 residues long. V was cut by 3 bases and J by 2 bases, with 18 bases left in between. CDR3 region: CATSSLDRLDYTDTQYF. CDR3 nucleotides: TGTGCCACCAGCAGTCTCGACAGGTTGGATTACACAGATACGCAGTATTTT.

The rearrangement links TRBV5-1 to TRBJ1-2; D perhaps matches TRBD1 (5 bases). The V end was cut by 5 bases, the J end by 4 bases, with 12 bases between. Germline V gene sequence: CDR1 SGHRS, CDR2 YFSETQ. This CDR3 has 13 amino acids. CDR3 loop: CASRPTGSYGYTF. Written as DNA, the CDR3 is TGCGCCAGCAGGCCCACAGGATCCTATGGCTACACCTTC.

The J gene is TRBJ2-3, the V gene TRBV6-5; 9 nucleotides agree with TRBD2. V was pared by 0 bases and J by 7 bases, with 8 bases of the junction left unmatched. The CDR3 is 16 amino acids. Germline V gives CDR1 MNHEY, CDR2 SVGAGI. CDR3 in amino acids: CASSYSSAGGPHTQYF. For the CDR3, the DNA is TGTGCCAGCAGTTACTCTTCGGCGGGAGGGCCGCATACGCAGTATTTT.

J is TRBJ2-6 and V is TRBV7-9, with no clear D. The V end lost 3 bases, the J end lost 2 bases, and 14 bases lay between the germline ends. The CDR3 totals 17 residues. The germline gives CDR1 SEHNR, CDR2 FQNEAQ (reference sequence). The CDR3 DNA sequence: TGTGCCAGCAGCTTCTCCGGCCCTAGGGCTGGGGCCAACGTCCTGACTTTC. This codes for CASSFSGPRAGANVLTF.

The chain has TRBV3-1 (or the pseudogene TRBV3-2) and TRBJ1-1, with D hard to call. The V gene lost 1 base and the J gene lost 3 bases, with 18 bases spanning the gap. The CDR3 loop spans 17 amino acids. Germline-derived CDR1 and CDR2 are LGHDT and YNNKEL (reference sequence). CDR3 residues: CASSQGKGRLVYTEAFF. DNA of the CDR3: TGTGCCAGCAGCCAAGGGAAAGGACGGCTAGTTTACACTGAAGCTTTCTTT.

The chain carries TRBV19 and TRBJ1-6; D unresolved. The length of the CDR3 is 18 residues. Trimming removed 0 bases from V and 7 bases from J, with 19 bases in between. CDR1 LNHDA and CDR2 SQIVND come from the germline V gene (reference sequence). The CDR3 region has the DNA TGTGCCAGTAGTATAGAAGGCTCGCGTGGCAGGCGGAATTCACCCCTCCACTTT. The encoded protein is CASSIEGSRGRRNSPLHF.